These 17 T cell receptor beta chains were sequenced from one sample in a study of CD8+CD57+ T cells in acquired aplastic anemia. Whoever was chosen for sequencing had shown CD8+CD57+ cell expansion by flow cytometry. The template used for profiling TCR beta VDJ and CDR3 was genomic DNA. TCRdb called the reads again in MiXCR, with one record for every CDR3 protein. Among about 250,000 distinct CDR3 sequences listed, 45% to 50% were seen once. The sample was sorted CD4+, CD8+, or CD8+CD57+ T cells (not recorded which) from PBMCs. These receptors were collected from a human donor with aplastic anemia.

The J gene is TRBJ1-1, the V gene TRBV2, with D unclear. The CDR3 sequence is 12 residues long. Deletions cut 8 bases from V and 1 base from J, with 8 bases between. CDR1 and CDR2 (germline): SNHLY, FYNNEI. CDR3 residues: CASDPANTEAFF. The CDR3 DNA follows: TGTGCCAGCGATCCAGCGAACACTGAAGCTTTCTTT.

As regards this clonotype: This clone may be a read error of a much larger clone one base away. Since no conserved phenylalanine or tryptophan closes the CDR3, a read error is the likely cause. The chain combines TRBV12-3 or TRBV12-4 with TRBJ2-1, with D unclear. CDR3 size: 14 residues. Trimming pared 5 bases from V and 5 bases from J, leaving 13 bases between. CDR3 amino acids: CASSVSEQHNEQFL. The CDR3 region has the DNA TGTGCCAGCAGTGTTTCCGAGCAACACAATGAGCAGTTCCTC.

In this sample, this clonotype turned up many times. The rearrangement joins TRBV7-9 to TRBJ2-7, with a possible D match to TRBD2 (6 bases). Germline V gene lookup returns CDR1 SEHNR and CDR2 FQNEAQ (reference sequence). The CDR3 consists of 11 residues. V was cut by 4 bases and J by 7 bases, with 8 bases left in between. CDR3 loop: CASSSRGEQYF. In nucleotides, the CDR3 is TGTGCCAGCAGCTCTCGGGGGGAGCAGTACTTC.

The chain recombines TRBV2 with TRBJ2-3, with 9 nucleotides matching TRBD2. CDR1 is SNHLY and CDR2 is FYNNEI in the germline V gene. V lost 3 bases to trimming and J lost 4 bases; unmatched junction nucleotides: 5. There are 15 residues in the CDR3. CDR3 nucleotides: TGTGCCAGCAGTGACCCGGGACTAGCAGCAGATACGCAGTATTTT. Its translation is CASSDPGLAADTQYF. The full variable domain, its missing parts supplied by reference TRBV2 and TRBJ2-3, is EPEVTQTPSHQVTQMGQEVILRCVPISNHLYFYWYRQILGQKVEFLVSFYNNEISEKSEIFDDQFSVERPDGSNFTLKIRSTKLEDSAMYFCASSDPGLAADTQYFGPGTRLTVL.

The rearrangement uses TRBV29-1 and TRBJ2-1; the match to TRBD2 covers 7 bases. In germline, CDR1 is SQVTM, CDR2 ANQGSEA. This CDR3 is 11 amino acids long. Trimming at V came to 6 bases and at J to 12 bases, leaving 8 bases not matched to a gene. The chain's CDR3 is CSVAPGEGQFF. The CDR3 DNA reads TGCAGCGTCGCGCCTGGGGAGGGGCAGTTCTTC.

The chain employs TRBV29-1 and TRBJ2-7; no firm D call. V dropped 4 bases and J dropped 6 bases, with 10 bases sitting between them. Germline CDR1 SQVTM, CDR2 ANQGSEA. The CDR3 length is 11 residues. The CDR3 here is CSVGSSGEQYF. In DNA, the CDR3 is TGCAGCGTTGGGAGCTCGGGCGAGCAGTACTTC.

In its sample, this clonotype was seen a few times. The V and J genes are TRBV27 and TRBJ2-3; possible D gene TRBD2, 5 bases. CDR1 and CDR2 (germline): MNHEY, SMNVEV (reference sequence). The CDR3 spans 12 residues. CDR3 sequence: CAVRGEGYTQYF. The CDR3, as DNA: TGTGCGGTACGCGGCGAGGGCTATACGCAGTATTTT.

This clonotype occurred many times. V usage is TRBV28 and J usage is TRBJ2-7; the match to TRBD1 covers 7 bases. The germline gives CDR1 MDHEN, CDR2 SYDVKM. The CDR3 has 15 residues. Trimming at V came to 2 bases and at J to 0 bases, leaving 4 bases not matched to a gene. Here the CDR3 reads CASSLIGQASYEQYF. The CDR3 DNA reads as TGTGCCAGCAGTTTAATCGGACAGGCCTCCTACGAGCAGTACTTC. The full variable domain, its missing parts supplied by reference TRBV28 and TRBJ2-7, is DVKVTQSSRYLVKRTGEKVFLECVQDMDHENMFWYRQDPGLGLRLIYFSYDVKMKEKGDIPEGYSVSREKKERFSLILESASTNQTSMYLCASSLIGQASYEQYFGPGTRLTVT.

The chain carries TRBV29-1 and TRBJ2-1; the D is unclear. The germline CDR1 and CDR2 sequences are SQVTM and ANQGSEA. The CDR3 sequence is 14 residues long. Trimming stripped 3 bases from V and 3 bases from J, with 12 bases between. The CDR3 nucleotides are TGCAGCGTTGACGGGTCTTCAGGCTACAATGAGCAGTTCTTC. Its translation: CSVDGSSGYNEQFF.

The genes are TRBV7-8 and TRBJ2-7, with 7 bases identical to TRBD2. V lost 5 bases, J lost 3 bases, and 4 bases stayed unmatched. CDR1 is SGHVS, CDR2 FQNEAQ, per germline. The CDR3 is made up of 13 amino acids. The CDR3 loop is CASSQTSYYEQYF. CDR3 sequence (DNA): TGTGCCAGCAGCCAGACTAGCTACTACGAGCAGTACTTC.

This clonotype turned up a few times. V gene TRBV28 combines with J gene TRBJ1-2; TRBD1 aligns across 7 bases. The germline CDR1 and CDR2 sequences are MDHEN and SYDVKM. The CDR3 is 15 amino acids. Trimming took 5 bases from V and 0 from J; bases not matched to a gene: 6. The CDR3, as DNA: TGTGCCAGCAGTGACCGACAGGGAACTAACTATGGCTACACCTTC. Amino acid sequence: CASSDRQGTNYGYTF.

V is TRBV12-3 or TRBV12-4 and J is TRBJ2-1; 8 bases match TRBD2. The CDR3 is 15 amino acids. V was clipped by 5 bases and J by 7 bases; unmatched bases: 10. This CDR3 reads CASSLIAGLGNEQFF. The CDR3 nucleotides are TGTGCCAGCAGTCTTATTGCGGGACTAGGGAATGAGCAGTTCTTC.

This clonotype was counted ten times or more. The CDR3 spells CASSEGTSRTGELFF. The CDR3 region has the DNA TGCGCCAGCAGTGAGGGGACTAGCAGGACCGGGGAGCTGTTTTTT. This rearrangement joins TRBV10-1 to TRBJ2-2; 9 bases map to TRBD2. This CDR3 is 15 amino acids long. After removal of 2 bases from V and 5 bases from J, the junction contained 3 bases not matched to a gene. The V gene's germline CDR1 is WNHNN and CDR2 SYGVQD (reference sequence).

The gene calls are TRBV9 and TRBJ1-1; unclear D gene. Deletions cut 0 bases from V and 6 bases from J, with 6 bases between. The CDR3 spans 12 residues. From germline, CDR1 is SGDLS and CDR2 YYNGEE. Here the CDR3 DNA reads TGTGCCAGCAGCGTAGGTCAGCCTGAAGCTTTCTTT. Amino acid sequence: CASSVGQPEAFF. Drawing the rest from reference TRBV9 and TRBJ1-1, the complete variable domain is DSGVTQTPKHLITATGQRVTLRCSPRSGDLSVYWYQQSLDQGLQFLIQYYNGEERAKGNILERFSAQQFPDLHSELNLSSLELGDSALYFCASSVGQPEAFFGQGTRLTVV.

This clonotype came up a few times. A read error is possible here, since a much larger clone lies one base away. The chain has TRBV9 and TRBJ2-1; TRBD2 agrees at 12 bases. CDR1 and CDR2 from the germline V gene are SGDLS and YYNGEE. The CDR3 loop spans 16 amino acids. The V gene end was trimmed by 2 bases and the J gene end by 8 bases; junction bases not matched to a gene: 8. CDR3 amino acids: CASSVGASGRADEQFF. In DNA form, the CDR3 reads TGTGCCAGCAGCGTGGGGGCTAGCGGGAGGGCCGATGAGCAGTTCTTC.

This clonotype has more than one count but fewer than ten. The V and J genes are TRBV10-3 and TRBJ2-1, with 10 bases identical to TRBD2. The germline V gene has CDR1 ENHRY and CDR2 SYGVKD. This CDR3 comprises 15 residues. With V trimmed by 3 bases and J by 8 bases, 7 bases remained unmatched. The CDR3 region has the DNA TGTGCCATCAGTGATTCTAGCGGGAGAGGCGATGAGCAGTTCTTC. This sequence encodes CAISDSSGRGDEQFF.

The chain is built from TRBV7-9 and TRBJ2-5; D uncertain. Trimming took off 3 bases at V and 5 bases at J, with 7 bases between the two ends. The CDR3 runs 12 residues. Germline values: CDR1 SEHNR, CDR2 FQNEAQ (reference sequence). In nucleotides, the CDR3 is TGTGCCAGCAGCTTTTTGAGCGAGACCCAGTACTTC. Its translation: CASSFLSETQYF.